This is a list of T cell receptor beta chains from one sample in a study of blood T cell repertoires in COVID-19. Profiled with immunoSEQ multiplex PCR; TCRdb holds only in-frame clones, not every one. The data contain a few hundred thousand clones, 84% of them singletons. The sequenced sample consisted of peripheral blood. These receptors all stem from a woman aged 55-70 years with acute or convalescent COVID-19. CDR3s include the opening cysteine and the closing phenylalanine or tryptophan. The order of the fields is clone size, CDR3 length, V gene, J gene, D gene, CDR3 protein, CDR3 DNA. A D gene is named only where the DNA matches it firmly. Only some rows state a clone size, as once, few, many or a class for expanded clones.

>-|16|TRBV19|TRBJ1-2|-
CASRTRREASNYGYTF
TGTGCCAGTAGGACACGGAGGGAGGCGTCTAACTATGGCTACACCTTC
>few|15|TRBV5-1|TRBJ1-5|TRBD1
CASSLGTGGNQPQHF
TGCGCCAGCAGCTTGGGGACAGGGGGCAATCAGCCCCAGCATTTT
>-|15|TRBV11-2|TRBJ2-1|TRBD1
CASSEGQGPVNEQFF
TGTGCCAGCAGCGAGGGACAGGGGCCGGTCAATGAGCAGTTCTTC
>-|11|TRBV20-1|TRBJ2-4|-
CSVVTKNIQYF
TGCAGTGTCGTTACCAAAAACATTCAGTACTTC
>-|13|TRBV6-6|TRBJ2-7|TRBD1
CASSTQGVREQYF
TGTGCCAGCAGTACCCAGGGGGTAAGGGAGCAGTACTTC
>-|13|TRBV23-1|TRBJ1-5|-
CASSQLGVQPQHF
TGCGCCAGCAGTCAGTTGGGCGTTCAGCCCCAGCATTTT
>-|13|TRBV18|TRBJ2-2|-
CASSPGTTGELFF
TGTGCCAGCTCACCTGGGACAACCGGGGAGCTGTTTTTT
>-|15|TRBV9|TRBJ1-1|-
CASSPTSRRDTEAFF
TGTGCCAGCAGCCCCACAAGTCGGAGGGACACTGAAGCTTTCTTT
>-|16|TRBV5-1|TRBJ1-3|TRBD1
CASSPGQGNSGNTIYF
TGCGCCAGCAGCCCTGGACAGGGGAACTCTGGAAACACCATATATTTT
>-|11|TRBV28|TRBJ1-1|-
CASNFREVAFF
TGTGCCAGCAATTTCAGGGAGGTAGCTTTCTTT
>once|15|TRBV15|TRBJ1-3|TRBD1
CATSGGQFSGNTIYF
TGTGCCACCAGCGGGGGACAGTTTTCTGGAAACACCATATATTTT
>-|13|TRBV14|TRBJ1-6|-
CASSQRQDSPLHF
TGTGCCAGCAGCCAGAGACAGGATTCACCCCTCCACTTT
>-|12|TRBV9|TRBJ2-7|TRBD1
CASSDMTGNWDF
TGTGCCAGCAGCGACATGACAGGGAATTGGGACTTC
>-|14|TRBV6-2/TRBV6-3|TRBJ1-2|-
CASSYSVQGDGYTF
TGTGCCAGCAGTTACTCGGTTCAGGGCGATGGCTACACCTTC
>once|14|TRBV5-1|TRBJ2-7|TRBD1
CARSGQGAGGEQYF
TGCGCCCGCAGCGGACAGGGGGCAGGGGGGGAGCAGTACTTC
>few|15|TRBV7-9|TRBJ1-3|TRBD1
CASTGQGLSGNTIYF
TGTGCCAGCACGGGACAGGGACTCTCTGGAAACACCATATATTTT
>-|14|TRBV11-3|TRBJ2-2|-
CASSPSKNTGELFF
TGTGCCAGCAGCCCATCCAAGAACACCGGGGAGCTGTTTTTT
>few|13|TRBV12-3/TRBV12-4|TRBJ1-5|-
CASSWGGNQPQHF
TGTGCCAGCAGTTGGGGGGGAAACCAGCCCCAGCATTTT
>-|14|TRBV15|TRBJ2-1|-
CATSRVSSYNEQFF
TGTGCCACCAGCAGAGTGAGCTCCTACAATGAGCAGTTCTTC
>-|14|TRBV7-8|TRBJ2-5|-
CASSLSVSGETQYF
TGTGCCAGCAGCTTAAGCGTCAGCGGGGAGACCCAGTACTTC
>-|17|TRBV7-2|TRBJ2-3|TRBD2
CASSIPSSGGARDTQYF
TGTGCCAGCAGCATTCCGTCTAGCGGGGGGGCTCGGGATACGCAGTATTTT
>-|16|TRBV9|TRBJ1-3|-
CASSASTGYSGNTIYF
TGTGCCAGCAGCGCCTCCACAGGGTACTCTGGAAACACCATATATTTT
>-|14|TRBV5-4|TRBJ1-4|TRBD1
CASSLTGGDEKLFF
TGTGCCAGCAGCCTGACAGGGGGCGATGAAAAACTGTTTTTT
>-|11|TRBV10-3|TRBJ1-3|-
CDTERGNTIYF
TGTGACACAGAAAGGGGAAACACCATATATTTT
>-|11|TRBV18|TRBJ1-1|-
CATSIDTEAFF
TGTGCCACCTCGATAGACACTGAAGCTTTCTTT
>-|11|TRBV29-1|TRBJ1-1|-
CSYYRNTEAFF
TGCAGCTATTACAGGAACACTGAAGCTTTCTTT
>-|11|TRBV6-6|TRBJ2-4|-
CASSPIDIQYF
TGTGCCAGCAGCCCAATTGACATTCAGTACTTC
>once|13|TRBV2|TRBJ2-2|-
CASSEKAYWELFF
TGTGCCAGCAGTGAGAAAGCGTACTGGGAGCTGTTTTTT
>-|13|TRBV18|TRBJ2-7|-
CASSQQQGYEQYF
TGTGCCAGCTCACAGCAACAGGGTTACGAGCAGTACTTC
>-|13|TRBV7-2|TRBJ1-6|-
CASSASGGSPLHF
TGTGCCAGCAGCGCTTCGGGAGGTTCACCCCTCCACTTT
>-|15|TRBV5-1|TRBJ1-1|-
CASSLASGGTTEAFF
TGCGCCAGCAGCTTGGCCTCGGGGGGGACGACTGAAGCTTTCTTT
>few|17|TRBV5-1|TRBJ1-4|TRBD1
CASSLGSGGKSNEKLFF
TGCGCCAGCAGCTTGGGGTCAGGGGGTAAATCTAATGAAAAACTGTTTTTT
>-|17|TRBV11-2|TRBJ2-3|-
CASSLVAGVVSPDTQYF
TGTGCCAGCAGCTTAGTGGCAGGGGTGGTTTCCCCAGATACGCAGTATTTT
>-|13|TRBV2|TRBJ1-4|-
CASSEVPSEKLFF
TGTGCCAGCAGTGAAGTTCCTAGTGAAAAACTGTTTTTT
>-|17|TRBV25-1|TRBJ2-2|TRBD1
CASSESGRGRNTGELFF
TGTGCCAGCAGTGAATCGGGCAGGGGGAGGAACACCGGGGAGCTGTTTTTT
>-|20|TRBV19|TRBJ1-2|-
CASSTDPRTDHYLPYYGYTF
TGTGCCAGTAGTACGGACCCAAGGACAGACCACTACTTACCTTACTATGGCTACACCTTC
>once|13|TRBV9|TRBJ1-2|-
CASSVGGYDGYTF
TGTGCCAGCAGCGTAGGAGGGTACGATGGCTACACCTTC
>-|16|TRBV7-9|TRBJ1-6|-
CASSLAGGGYNSPLHF
TGTGCCAGCAGCTTAGCGGGGGGGGGCTATAATTCACCCCTCCACTTT
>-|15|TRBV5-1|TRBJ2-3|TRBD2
CASSLVPGGSGTQYF
TGCGCCAGCAGCTTGGTTCCGGGGGGTTCGGGTACGCAGTATTTT
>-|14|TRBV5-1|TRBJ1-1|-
CASSLVNGNTEAFF
TGCGCCAGCAGCTTGGTGAACGGGAACACTGAAGCTTTCTTT
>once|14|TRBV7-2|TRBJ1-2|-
CASSSLRDTYGYTF
TGTGCCAGCAGCTCCCTCCGGGACACCTATGGCTACACCTTC
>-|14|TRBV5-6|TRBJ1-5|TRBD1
CASSLEGASQPQHF
TGTGCCAGCAGCTTGGAGGGGGCGAGTCAGCCCCAGCATTTT
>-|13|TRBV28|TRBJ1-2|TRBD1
CASSKEQGRGYTF
TGTGCCAGCAGTAAGGAACAGGGGAGAGGCTACACCTTC
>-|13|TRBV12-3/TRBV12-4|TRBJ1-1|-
CASSLSPNTEAFF
TGTGCCAGCAGTTTAAGCCCGAACACTGAAGCTTTCTTT
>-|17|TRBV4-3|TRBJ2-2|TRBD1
CASSQDVTGEGTGELFF
TGCGCCAGCAGCCAAGATGTGACAGGGGAAGGCACCGGGGAGCTGTTTTTT
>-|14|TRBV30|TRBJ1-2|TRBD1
CAWRGLDRADGYTF
TGTGCCTGGAGGGGATTGGACAGGGCGGATGGCTACACCTTC
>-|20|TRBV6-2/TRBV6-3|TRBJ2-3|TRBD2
CASSYRLAGGGFHSTDTQYF
TGTGCCAGCAGTTACCGTCTAGCGGGGGGAGGATTCCACAGCACAGATACGCAGTATTTT
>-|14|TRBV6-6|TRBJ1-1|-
CASSPLTWNTEAFF
TGTGCCAGCAGCCCCCTCACATGGAACACTGAAGCTTTCTTT
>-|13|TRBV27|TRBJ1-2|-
CASSWGANYGYTF
TGTGCCAGCAGTTGGGGAGCTAACTATGGCTACACCTTC
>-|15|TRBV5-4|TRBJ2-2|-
CASRRQSANTGELFF
TGTGCCAGCAGGAGACAGAGCGCGAACACCGGGGAGCTGTTTTTT
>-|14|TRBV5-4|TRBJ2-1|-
CASSLSLAGNEQFF
TGTGCCAGCAGCTTGTCCCTAGCTGGCAATGAGCAGTTCTTC
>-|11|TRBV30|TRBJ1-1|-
CAYKMNTEAFF
TGTGCCTACAAAATGAACACTGAAGCTTTCTTT
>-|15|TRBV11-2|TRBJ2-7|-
CASSLNQGLAYEQYF
TGTGCCAGCAGCTTAAATCAGGGGCTTGCCTACGAGCAGTACTTC
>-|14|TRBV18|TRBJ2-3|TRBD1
CASSRTGATDTQYF
TGTGCCAGCTCACGGACAGGGGCCACAGATACGCAGTATTTT